The clone carrying this T cell receptor beta chain was counted at least ten times. Its antigen is unknown. Germline V gene data show CDR1 as MDHEN and CDR2 as SYDVKM. V was cut by 5 bases and J by 1 base, with 14 bases left in between. CDR3 length equals 15 residues. This specimen belongs to a study of glioma-infiltrating T cells. Study findings and constraints: Only very few CDR3 sequences appeared in both tissue and blood. Non-neoplastic patients had below-expected tissue-blood divergence, while all gliomas exceeded expectation.

Using RNA template, CDR3s of TCR alpha and beta were amplified with iRepertoire arm-PCR. Tissue mRNA or PBMC total RNA, 100-400 ng, went into one-step reverse transcription and amplification. TCRdb passed the multiplex PCR reads through MiXCR, listing each CDR3 protein once. The sample has about 130,000 distinct CDR3 sequences, about 25% seen once. This rearrangement joins TRBV28 to TRBJ1-1; D gene ambiguous. The source of this sequence is a human donor with low-grade glioma or glioblastoma, undergoing nonglioma brain surgery, or in good health (not recorded which). The sample was glioma tissue, nonneoplastic brain tissue, or PBMCs (not recorded which). The DNA for the CDR3 is TGTGCCAGCAGTCCTTTAGGAACCTCGAACACTGAAGCTTTCTTT. Translated, it gives CASSPLGTSNTEAFF.